Below, 18 T cell receptor beta chains from the same sample are listed, as sequenced in a study of OX40 agonist ivuxolimab in advanced cancers. Profiled with immunoSEQ multiplex PCR; TCRdb holds only in-frame clones, not every one. The sample records approximately 54,000 clones, 85% to 95% being singletons. Here the sequenced sample was CD4+ or CD8+ T cells sorted from blood, taken in a trial of the OX40 agonist ivuxolimab. Receptors were obtained from an adult with an advanced solid tumor such as melanoma, head and neck, liver or kidney cancer.

J is TRBJ2-3 and V is TRBV7-6; D is ambiguous. The V end lost 1 base, the J end lost 2 bases, and 16 bases lay between the germline ends. The CDR3 length is 17 residues. Germline V lookup: CDR1 SGHVS, CDR2 FNYEAQ. CDR3 in amino acids: CASSLGQTILSTDTQYF. DNA for the CDR3: TGTGCCAGCAGCTTAGGACAAACTATTCTATCCACAGATACGCAGTATTTT.

The gene calls are TRBV7-3 and TRBJ2-5, with D possibly matching TRBD2 (5 bases). The CDR3 contains 16 residues. V lost 1 base to trimming and J lost 3 bases, with 15 bases between them. Germline CDR1 is SGHTA and CDR2 is FQGTGA. The CDR3 nucleotides read TGTGCCAGCAGCTTAAGTGCCTCCGAGGGAGAAGAGACCCAGTACTTC. Amino acid sequence: CASSLSASEGEETQYF.

This clone rates as medium-sized. The same CDR3 arises from other DNA sequences in this sample as well. The J gene is TRBJ1-5, the V gene TRBV27; D is possibly TRBD1 (5 bases). Trimming removed 3 bases from V and 4 bases from J, with 7 bases in between. This CDR3 is 13 amino acids long. Germline V gene data show CDR1 as MNHEY and CDR2 as SMNVEV (reference sequence). The CDR3 DNA is TGTGCCAGCAGTTTTGGGGCTAATCAGCCCCAGCATTTT. This translates into CASSFGANQPQHF.

The chain couples TRBV6-5 to TRBJ2-7; 7 nucleotides align to TRBD2. Germline assignment: CDR1 MNHEY and CDR2 SVGAGI. The CDR3 contains 15 residues. V dropped 4 bases and J dropped 2; count of bases not matched to a gene: 8. The CDR3 reads CASSFASGSTYEQYF. The DNA of the CDR3 is TGTGCCAGCAGTTTTGCTAGCGGCTCTACCTACGAGCAGTACTTC.

The V call is TRBV7-9, the J call TRBJ2-1; no definite D call. Germline V gives CDR1 SEHNR, CDR2 FQNEAQ (reference sequence). This CDR3 has 15 amino acids. V gave up 1 base and J gave up 7 bases, with 14 bases separating them. DNA of the CDR3: TGTGCCAGCAGCTTAGAACTTCCAGTCAGGAATGAGCAGTTCTTC. Translation gives CASSLELPVRNEQFF.

The chain joins TRBV4-1 to TRBJ2-7; D unresolved. This CDR3 spans 15 amino acids. CDR1 is MGHRA and CDR2 is YSYEKL in the germline V gene. Trimming removed 0 bases from V and 2 bases from J, with 11 bases in between. This CDR3 is CASSQDQLNTYEQYF. In DNA, the CDR3 is TGCGCCAGCAGCCAAGACCAGCTTAATACCTACGAGCAGTACTTC.

This sequence joins TRBV7-2 and TRBJ1-1; D is possibly TRBD1 (6 bases). CDR1 and CDR2 (germline): SGHTA, FQGNSA. V dropped 6 bases and J dropped 4 bases, with 21 bases sitting between them. CDR3 length: 16 amino acids. The DNA of the CDR3 is TGTGCCAGCAGTACGGGACCAGGGGTCGTCGGCACTGAAGCTTTCTTT. This translates into CASSTGPGVVGTEAFF.

The gene calls are TRBV11-2 and TRBJ2-3; D is unclear. Deletions cut 7 bases from V and 3 bases from J, with 17 bases between. CDR1 and CDR2 from the germline V gene are SGHAT and FQNNGV. CDR3 length: 15 amino acids. The CDR3: CASTPLDRRTDTQYF. The CDR3 nucleotides read TGTGCCAGCACTCCACTGGACCGAAGAACAGATACGCAGTATTTT. The full variable domain, completed using reference TRBV11-2 and TRBJ2-3, is EAGVAQSPRYKIIEKRQSVAFWCNPISGHATLYWYQQILGQGPKLLIQFQNNGVVDDSQLPKDRFSAERLKGVDSTLKIQPAKLEDSAVYLCASTPLDRRTDTQYFGPGTRLTVL.

The chain employs TRBV5-1 and TRBJ1-2; D perhaps matches TRBD1 (6 bases). From germline, CDR1 is SGHRS and CDR2 YFSETQ. With 0 bases removed from V and 8 bases from J, the gap between germline ends came to 20 bases. The CDR3 length is 16 residues. The CDR3 DNA follows: TGCGCCAGCAGCTTGGAACCAGGGGCTAAGTTGGACGGCTACACCTTC. Amino acid sequence: CASSLEPGAKLDGYTF. Combining the CDR3 with reference TRBV5-1 and TRBJ1-2 gives the whole variable domain KAGVTQTPRYLIKTRGQQVTLSCSPISGHRSVSWYQQTPGQGLQFLFEYFSETQRNKGNFPGRFSGRQFSNSRSEMNVSTLELGDSALYLCASSLEPGAKLDGYTFGSGTRLTVV.

The chain combines TRBV7-9 with TRBJ1-1; D gene uncertain. V was clipped by 8 bases and J by 4 bases, with 11 bases between them. Germline CDR1 is SEHNR and CDR2 is FQNEAQ (reference sequence). The CDR3 runs to 12 residues. CDR3 amino acids: CASRTTATEAFF. The CDR3 coding sequence is TGTGCCAGCCGGACCACCGCCACTGAAGCTTTCTTT.

The chain carries TRBV7-9 and TRBJ2-1, with D possibly matching TRBD1 (5 bases). CDR3 length equals 15 residues. Trimming took off 0 bases at V and 5 bases at J, with 11 bases between the two ends. Germline V CDR1 and CDR2: SEHNR, FQNEAQ (reference sequence). The CDR3 spells CASSLATGRDNEQFF. In DNA form, the CDR3 reads TGTGCCAGCAGCTTAGCAACAGGAAGAGACAATGAGCAGTTCTTC.

This chain connects TRBV9 to TRBJ1-1; D is unclear. V gave up 0 bases and J gave up 0 bases, with 9 bases separating them. CDR1 is SGDLS and CDR2 is YYNGEE in the germline V gene. The CDR3 loop spans 15 amino acids. CDR3 protein: CASSVDPGMNTEAFF. CDR3 DNA: TGTGCCAGCAGCGTAGACCCGGGTATGAACACTGAAGCTTTCTTT. Supplemented by reference TRBV9 and TRBJ1-1, the full variable domain reads DSGVTQTPKHLITATGQRVTLRCSPRSGDLSVYWYQQSLDQGLQFLIQYYNGEERAKGNILERFSAQQFPDLHSELNLSSLELGDSALYFCASSVDPGMNTEAFFGQGTRLTVV.

In its sample, this clone was seen a few times. The CDR3 region has the DNA TGTGCCAGCAGCTTAGGAGTTAATCAGCCCCAGCATTTT. As protein: CASSLGVNQPQHF. This chain connects TRBV13 to TRBJ1-5, with D unresolved. The CDR3 covers 13 residues. Germline values: CDR1 PRHDT, CDR2 FYEKMQ (reference sequence). The V end was cut by 0 bases, the J end by 4 bases, with 4 bases between.

The chain has TRBV7-9 and TRBJ2-2; TRBD1 matches 8 bases. The V gene's germline CDR1 is SEHNR and CDR2 FQNEAQ (reference sequence). The CDR3 has 14 amino acids. V shed 1 base and J 10 bases; nucleotides not matched to a gene: 5. This CDR3 is CASSLVGGQEELFF. In nucleotides, the CDR3 is TGTGCCAGCAGCTTAGTAGGGGGACAGGAGGAGCTGTTTTTT.

Written as DNA, the CDR3 is TGTGCCAGCAGGGATTGGCTAGCGGGCCTGGGGGAGCAGTTCTTC. It translates to CASRDWLAGLGEQFF. This chain connects TRBV5-6 to TRBJ2-1; 8 bases match TRBD2. J was trimmed by 10 bases and V by 5 bases; bases with no gene match: 14. The length of the CDR3 is 15 residues. The germline gives CDR1 SGHDT, CDR2 YYEEEE.

This chain connects TRBV6-5 to TRBJ2-1; a weak D match, TRBD2 (6 bases). The V gene lost 2 bases and the J gene lost 5 bases, with 13 bases spanning the gap. The CDR3 has 15 residues. Germline V gene lookup returns CDR1 MNHEY and CDR2 SVGAGI. Here the CDR3 reads CASSYLGGPNNEQFF. The CDR3 coding sequence is TGTGCCAGCAGTTACCTTGGAGGGCCGAACAATGAGCAGTTCTTC.

This clone appeared a single time. The genes are TRBV27 and TRBJ1-1; 11 bases map to TRBD1. V lost 4 bases and J lost 0; bases outside the gene matches: 7. This CDR3 comprises 17 residues. Per the germline V gene, CDR1 is MNHEY and CDR2 is SMNVEV (reference sequence). This chain's CDR3 is CASSWTGGGDLNTEAFF. DNA for the CDR3: TGTGCCAGCAGTTGGACAGGGGGCGGAGATCTGAACACTGAAGCTTTCTTT.

The chain joins TRBV7-8 to TRBJ1-2, with a tentative D call TRBD1 (5 bases). The germline V and J ends were trimmed by 5 bases and 8 bases, with 21 bases remaining between them. Germline-derived CDR1 and CDR2 are SGHVS and FQNEAQ. CDR3 length: 15 amino acids. The CDR3 DNA sequence: TGTGCCAGCAGCATAGAGACCATTGACAGCAAGGGCTACACCTTC. Its protein is CASSIETIDSKGYTF.